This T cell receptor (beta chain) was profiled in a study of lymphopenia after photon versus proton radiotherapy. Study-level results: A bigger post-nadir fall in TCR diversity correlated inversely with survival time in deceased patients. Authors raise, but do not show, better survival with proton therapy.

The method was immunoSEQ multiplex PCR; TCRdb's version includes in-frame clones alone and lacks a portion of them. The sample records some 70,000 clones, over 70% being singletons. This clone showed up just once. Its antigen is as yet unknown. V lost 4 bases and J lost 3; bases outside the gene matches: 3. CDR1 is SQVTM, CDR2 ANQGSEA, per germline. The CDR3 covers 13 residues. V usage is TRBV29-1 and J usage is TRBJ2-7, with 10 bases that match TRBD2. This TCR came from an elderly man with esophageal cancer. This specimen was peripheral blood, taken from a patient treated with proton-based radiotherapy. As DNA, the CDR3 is TGCAGCGTTGTCCCTAGCGGGAGCTACGAGCAGTACTTC. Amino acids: CSVVPSGSYEQYF.